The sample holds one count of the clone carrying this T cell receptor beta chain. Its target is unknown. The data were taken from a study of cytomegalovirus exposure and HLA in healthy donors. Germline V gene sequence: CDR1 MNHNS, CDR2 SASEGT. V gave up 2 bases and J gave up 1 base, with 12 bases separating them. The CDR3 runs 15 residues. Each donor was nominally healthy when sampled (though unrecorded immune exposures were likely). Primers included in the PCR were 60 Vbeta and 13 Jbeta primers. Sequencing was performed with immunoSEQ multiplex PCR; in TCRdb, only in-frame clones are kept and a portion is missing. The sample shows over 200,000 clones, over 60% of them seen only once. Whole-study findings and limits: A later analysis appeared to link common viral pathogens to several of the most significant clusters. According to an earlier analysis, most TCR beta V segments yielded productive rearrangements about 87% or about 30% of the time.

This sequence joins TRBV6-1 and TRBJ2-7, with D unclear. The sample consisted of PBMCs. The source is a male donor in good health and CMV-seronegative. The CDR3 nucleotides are TGTGCCAGCAGTGAACGGCTCGAGGCTTCCTACGAGCAGTACTTC. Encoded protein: CASSERLEASYEQYF.